Following are 22 T cell receptor beta chains from one sample sequenced in a study of T cell responses to AZD1222 COVID-19 vaccine. Generated by immunoSEQ multiplex PCR, the TCRdb table keeps only in-frame clones and is missing some. Of about 120,000 clones listed, approximately 86% are singletons. Sample: peripheral blood, taken 28 days after the second AZD1222 dose. The receptors were sampled from an adult who received the AZD1222 COVID-19 vaccine.

The chain uses TRBV7-8 and TRBJ2-3; no firm D call. Trimming removed 1 base from V and 4 bases from J, with 6 bases in between. The CDR3 runs 13 residues. Looked up from germline, CDR1 is SGHVS and CDR2 is FQNEAQ. The CDR3, as DNA: TGTGCCAGCAGCTTAGTGATGGCAGATACGCAGTATTTT. It codes for CASSLVMADTQYF.

This chain uses TRBV5-4 with TRBJ1-1; D is possibly TRBD1 (5 bases). Germline V lookup: CDR1 SGHNT, CDR2 YYREEE (reference sequence). The CDR3 contains 13 residues. V was pared by 5 bases and J by 1 base, with 9 bases between. The CDR3 loop reads CASRFGQNTEAFF. Here the CDR3 DNA reads TGTGCCAGCAGATTTGGACAGAACACTGAAGCTTTCTTT.

The rearrangement uses TRBV27 and TRBJ2-7; no definite D call. Germline CDR1 reads MNHEY; CDR2 reads SMNVEV (reference sequence). The CDR3 loop spans 13 amino acids. With 4 bases removed from V and 3 bases from J, the gap between germline ends came to 10 bases. The CDR3, as DNA: TGTGCCAGCAGTTGGGGTCGGTACTACGAGCAGTACTTC. The encoded protein is CASSWGRYYEQYF.

This clone was counted only a few times. V usage is TRBV7-8 and J usage is TRBJ2-7, with D perhaps matching TRBD1 or TRBD2 (5 bases each). From germline, CDR1 is SGHVS and CDR2 FQNEAQ. Trimming took 6 bases from V and 0 from J, leaving 15 bases between them. The CDR3 consists of 15 residues. The CDR3 coding sequence is TGTGCCAGCAGGGTCTTCGGGGCCCCCTCCTACGAGCAGTACTTC. Its translation: CASRVFGAPSYEQYF.

This clone was observed a few times. This rearrangement joins TRBV5-8 to TRBJ1-2, with TRBD1 matching 10 bases. From germline, CDR1 is SGHTS and CDR2 YDEGEE. This CDR3 has 17 amino acids. J gave up 1 base and V 2 bases, and 8 bases lay outside the gene matches. DNA for the CDR3: TGTGCCAGCAGCTTTCCCGGGACAGGGGCCTTTAACTATGGCTACACCTTC. Translated: CASSFPGTGAFNYGYTF.

J is TRBJ2-1 and V is TRBV28; TRBD2 aligns across 11 bases. Germline V gives CDR1 MDHEN, CDR2 SYDVKM. This CDR3 comprises 17 residues. With V trimmed by 5 bases and J by 0 bases, 6 bases remained unmatched. This chain's CDR3 is CASSPPSGGSSYNEQFF. For the CDR3, the DNA is TGTGCCAGCAGTCCCCCTAGCGGGGGGTCCTCCTACAATGAGCAGTTCTTC. The whole variable domain, remainder taken from reference TRBV28 and TRBJ2-1, is DVKVTQSSRYLVKRTGEKVFLECVQDMDHENMFWYRQDPGLGLRLIYFSYDVKMKEKGDIPEGYSVSREKKERFSLILESASTNQTSMYLCASSPPSGGSSYNEQFFGPGTRLTVL.

The rearrangement joins TRBV19 to TRBJ1-1, with TRBD1 as a possible D gene (6 bases). Trimming left V 3 bases short and J 3 bases short, with 14 bases between. Germline V gives CDR1 LNHDA, CDR2 SQIVND (reference sequence). The CDR3 covers 15 residues. CDR3 sequence (DNA): TGTGCCAGTAGTATTCAGGGGAAGGGTGACACTGAAGCTTTCTTT. It yields the protein CASSIQGKGDTEAFF.

As concerns this clone: At one boundary the junction diverges from the germline segment, which might be a read error. V is TRBV7-2 and J is TRBJ2-3; 8 bases are a match to TRBD2. The germline V gene has CDR1 SGHTA and CDR2 FQGNSA. The CDR3 spans 13 residues. Written as DNA, the CDR3 is TGTGCCAGCAGCCTAGCGGGCGGAGATACGCAGTATTTT. Protein product: CASSLAGGDTQYF.

This chain uses TRBV12-3 or TRBV12-4 with TRBJ1-3; TRBD1 is a possible D gene (5 bases). Trimming pared 5 bases from V and 8 bases from J, leaving 13 bases between. This CDR3 region has 13 residues. The CDR3 coding sequence is TGTGCCAGCAGTGCCAGGGTTTTGGACACCATATATTTT. It translates to CASSARVLDTIYF.

The J gene is TRBJ1-3, the V gene TRBV7-2; D ambiguous. The CDR3 sequence is 15 residues long. Trimming removed 4 bases at V and 0 bases at J, with 10 bases between. Germline V gene data show CDR1 as SGHTA and CDR2 as FQGNSA. The CDR3 region has the DNA TGTGCCAGCAGCTCCAGGACGAGCTCTGGAAACACCATATATTTT. It translates to CASSSRTSSGNTIYF. The full variable domain, its missing parts supplied by reference TRBV7-2 and TRBJ1-3, is GAGVSQSPSNKVTEKGKDVELRCDPISGHTALYWYRQSLGQGLEFLIYFQGNSAPDKSGLPSDRFSAERTGGSVSTLTIQRTQQEDSAVYLCASSSRTSSGNTIYFGEGSWLTVV.

This clone has only one observation. V is TRBV27 and J is TRBJ2-1; TRBD1 matches at 7 bases. In germline, CDR1 is MNHEY, CDR2 SMNVEV (reference sequence). This CDR3 region has 15 residues. V lost 3 bases to trimming and J lost 2 bases; unmatched junction nucleotides: 4. CDR3 amino acids: CASSLTGPAYNEQFF. The CDR3, as DNA: TGTGCCAGCAGTTTGACAGGGCCCGCCTACAATGAGCAGTTCTTC.

The CDR3 DNA sequence: TGTGCCAGCAGCTTAGGGATTCTCGAATCCACAGATACGCAGTATTTT. This codes for CASSLGILESTDTQYF. This chain joins TRBV11-3 and TRBJ2-3; the D is unclear. Germline V gene sequence: CDR1 SGHNT, CDR2 YENEEA. This CDR3 has 16 amino acids. Trimming shortened V by 1 base and J by 2 bases, and 13 bases separated the two germline ends.

V usage is TRBV9 and J usage is TRBJ1-6, with D possibly matching TRBD1 (6 bases). Germline V CDR1 and CDR2: SGDLS, YYNGEE. Between the trimmed V and J ends, which lost 0 bases and 12 bases, there was a span of 13 bases. CDR3 length: 14 amino acids. CDR3 protein: CASSVDGQLVPLHF. The CDR3, as DNA: TGTGCCAGCAGCGTAGATGGACAGCTAGTACCCCTCCACTTT.

This clone was picked up one time. The rearrangement links TRBV7-2 to TRBJ2-1; 12 nucleotides agree with TRBD2. Germline CDR1 and CDR2: SGHTA and FQGNSA. The CDR3 has 17 amino acids. V lost 7 bases, J lost 2 bases, and 9 bases stayed unmatched. CDR3 loop: CASTRTSGNLAYNEQFF. CDR3 coding DNA: TGTGCCAGCACAAGGACTAGCGGGAACTTAGCCTACAATGAGCAGTTCTTC.

Here the CDR3 DNA reads TGTGCCAGCAGCTCGGACAGGAATGGATATAATTCACCCCTCCACTTT. This encodes CASSSDRNGYNSPLHF. The rearrangement joins TRBV7-2 to TRBJ1-6; 7 bases are a match to TRBD1. This CDR3 spans 16 amino acids. CDR1 SGHTA and CDR2 FQGNSA come from the germline V gene. The J segment lost 4 bases and the V segment lost 4 bases, leaving 7 bases of the junction unmatched.

This chain joins TRBV7-3 and TRBJ2-3; TRBD1 might be the D (6 bases). The V end lost 3 bases, the J end lost 1 base, and 11 bases lay between the germline ends. CDR1 and CDR2 from the germline V gene are SGHTA and FQGTGA. CDR3 length: 15 residues. The CDR3 protein is CASSLDRIGTDTQYF. As DNA, the CDR3 is TGTGCCAGCAGCTTGGACAGAATAGGCACAGATACGCAGTATTTT.

The chain joins TRBV15 to TRBJ1-2; no clear D gene. The CDR3 covers 15 residues. Trimming left V 0 bases short and J 6 bases short, with 14 bases between. The germline V gene has CDR1 LNHNV and CDR2 YYDKDF (reference sequence). The CDR3 is CATSREARIVDGYTF. CDR3 bases: TGTGCCACCAGCAGAGAGGCTCGTATAGTCGATGGCTACACCTTC.

The chain couples TRBV5-8 to TRBJ2-2; D is unclear. V lost 4 bases, J lost 5 bases, and 18 bases lay in between. Per germline, CDR1 SGHTS and CDR2 YDEGEE. The CDR3 has 16 amino acids. CDR3 DNA sequence: TGTGCCAGCAGCCCCCCCGCTAGTTTCAGGACCGGGGAGCTGTTTTTT. This gives the protein CASSPPASFRTGELFF.

This chain links TRBV6-5 with TRBJ1-1; TRBD1 matches at 10 bases. The trim removed 2 bases at V and 4 bases at J, leaving 4 bases unmatched. Germline V gene lookup returns CDR1 MNHEY and CDR2 SVGAGI. The CDR3 has 15 residues. The CDR3 reads CASSYGTGDGTEAFF. CDR3 nucleotide sequence: TGTGCCAGCAGTTACGGGACAGGGGATGGCACTGAAGCTTTCTTT.

The V call is TRBV9, the J call TRBJ1-1; tentatively, D is TRBD1 (6 bases). Germline-derived CDR1 and CDR2 are SGDLS and YYNGEE. The CDR3 contains 17 residues. V lost 3 bases, J lost 0 bases, and 18 bases lay in between. The CDR3 sequence is CASSAGRQDRLNTEAFF. Here the CDR3 DNA reads TGTGCCAGCAGCGCCGGACGACAGGACCGCTTGAACACTGAAGCTTTCTTT. The full variable domain, rest sourced from reference TRBV9 and TRBJ1-1, is DSGVTQTPKHLITATGQRVTLRCSPRSGDLSVYWYQQSLDQGLQFLIQYYNGEERAKGNILERFSAQQFPDLHSELNLSSLELGDSALYFCASSAGRQDRLNTEAFFGQGTRLTVV.

This clone showed up just a few times. The chain combines TRBV14 with TRBJ2-7; D call uncertain. This CDR3 has 14 amino acids. The ends were cut back, 1 base at V and 2 bases at J, with 9 bases in the middle. The germline gives CDR1 SGHDN, CDR2 FVKESK. This CDR3 reads CASSQGVIPYEQYF. As DNA, the CDR3 is TGTGCCAGCAGCCAAGGGGTGATCCCCTACGAGCAGTACTTC.

The V call is TRBV14, the J call TRBJ2-5; 8 bases fit TRBD1. The junction had 10 bases not matched to a gene; V was cut back by 5 bases and J by 5 bases. The length of the CDR3 is 15 residues. Per germline, CDR1 SGHDN and CDR2 FVKESK. CDR3 sequence reads: CASSSIPRDRETQYF. The CDR3 nucleotides read TGTGCCAGCAGCTCCATTCCCCGGGACAGGGAGACCCAGTACTTC.